This is a list of T cell receptor beta chains from one sample in a study of blood T cell repertoires in COVID-19. The protocol was immunoSEQ multiplex PCR, while the TCRdb copy is restricted to in-frame clones and leaves out a portion. The top ten hold about 6.4% of the sample, which has just over 90,000 clones, over 60% seen once. The sequenced sample was peripheral blood. The receptors originated from a man aged 65-85 years with acute or convalescent COVID-19. Each CDR3 is given with its conserved first and last residue. D genes are given only for firm matches. Some rows mark clone size as missing; the rest say once, few, many or name a class of expanded clone.

length: 12
J: TRBJ2-5
V: TRBV9
D: NA
size: NA
DNA: TGTGCCAGCAGCTTCCCGGGAGAGACCCAGTACTTC
CDR3: CASSFPGETQYF

length: 15
J: TRBJ1-1
V: TRBV2
D: NA
size: NA
DNA: TGTGCCAGCGTGCCGGGGATTGGGTTGAACACTGAAGCTTTCTTT
CDR3: CASVPGIGLNTEAFF

length: 15
J: TRBJ1-1
V: TRBV29-1
D: TRBD1
size: NA
DNA: TGCAGCGTTCGTCCCGGGACAGGGGCGAGGACTGAAGCTTTCTTT
CDR3: CSVRPGTGARTEAFF

length: 14
J: TRBJ1-6
V: TRBV5-6
D: TRBD1
size: few
DNA: TGTGCCAGCAGCTTGAGACAGGGGTCTTCACCCCTCCACTTT
CDR3: CASSLRQGSSPLHF

length: 14
J: TRBJ1-5
V: TRBV3-1/TRBV3-2
D: NA
size: NA
DNA: TGTGCCAGCAGCCAGACAACACAGAATCAGCCCCAGCATTTT
CDR3: CASSQTTQNQPQHF

length: 14
J: TRBJ1-5
V: TRBV24-1
D: NA
size: once
DNA: TGTGCCACCAGTGATTTCAGGGGAAATCAGCCCCAGCATTTT
CDR3: CATSDFRGNQPQHF

length: 14
J: TRBJ1-1
V: TRBV5-1
D: TRBD1
size: many
DNA: TGCGCCAGCAGCTTACAGGGGGGATTCACTGAAGCTTTCTTT
CDR3: CASSLQGGFTEAFF

length: 14
J: TRBJ2-2
V: TRBV19
D: NA
size: many
DNA: TGTGCCAGTAGGCGGAACAGGGTAACCGGGGAGCTGTTTTTT
CDR3: CASRRNRVTGELFF

length: 15
J: TRBJ2-5
V: TRBV6-5
D: TRBD1
size: NA
DNA: TGTGCCAGCAGGAGTCGACAGGGTTCCCGGGAGACCCAGTACTTC
CDR3: CASRSRQGSRETQYF

length: 13
J: TRBJ1-5
V: TRBV18
D: NA
size: NA
DNA: TGTGCCAGCTCACCAGGGCTCAACCAGCCCCAGCATTTT
CDR3: CASSPGLNQPQHF

length: 17
J: TRBJ1-2
V: TRBV25-1
D: NA
size: NA
DNA: TGTGCCAGCAGTGATTTTGGACATACACATTCGAACTATGGCTACACCTTC
CDR3: CASSDFGHTHSNYGYTF

length: 12
J: TRBJ1-2
V: TRBV14
D: NA
size: NA
DNA: TGTGCCAGCGGGGCCGCTTCGTATGGCTACACCTTC
CDR3: CASGAASYGYTF

length: 14
J: TRBJ1-2
V: TRBV5-1
D: TRBD1
size: NA
DNA: TGCGCCAGCAGCGCCAGGGGGTACGGAGATGGCTACACCTTC
CDR3: CASSARGYGDGYTF

length: 14
J: TRBJ2-1
V: TRBV24-1
D: NA
size: NA
DNA: TGTGCCACCAGTGATGACGCCCGGGTTAATGAGCAGTTCTTC
CDR3: CATSDDARVNEQFF

length: 15
J: TRBJ2-2
V: TRBV7-7
D: NA
size: NA
DNA: TGTGCTAGCAGCTTAAGTGCGGGCCACACCGGGGAGCTGTTTTTT
CDR3: CASSLSAGHTGELFF

length: 13
J: TRBJ2-1
V: TRBV11-3
D: NA
size: NA
DNA: TGTGCCAGCAGCTTAGGAGGTCGCAATGAGCAGTTCTTC
CDR3: CASSLGGRNEQFF

length: 12
J: TRBJ1-6
V: TRBV6-5
D: NA
size: NA
DNA: TGTGCCACTAGGACAGTTAATTCACCCCTCCACTTT
CDR3: CATRTVNSPLHF

length: 15
J: TRBJ2-2
V: TRBV5-6
D: NA
size: NA
DNA: TGTGCCAGCAGCCGAACGGGTTCCAACACCGGGGAGCTGTTTTTT
CDR3: CASSRTGSNTGELFF

length: 12
J: TRBJ2-1
V: TRBV5-1
D: NA
size: NA
DNA: TGCGCCAGCAGCTTGACGACTGATGAGCAGTTCTTC
CDR3: CASSLTTDEQFF

length: 14
J: TRBJ2-7
V: TRBV19
D: TRBD2
size: few
DNA: TGTGCCAGTAGTTGGGGACTAGCGGCATACGAGCAGTACTTC
CDR3: CASSWGLAAYEQYF

length: 13
J: TRBJ1-6
V: TRBV6-5
D: NA
size: once
DNA: TGTGCCAGCCACTCGACCTATAATTCACCCCTCCACTTT
CDR3: CASHSTYNSPLHF

length: 15
J: TRBJ2-1
V: TRBV2
D: TRBD2
size: NA
DNA: TGTGCCAGCAGTTATAGCGGGGGGACCTACAATGAGCAGTTCTTC
CDR3: CASSYSGGTYNEQFF

length: 16
J: TRBJ1-5
V: TRBV24-1
D: TRBD1
size: NA
DNA: TGTGCCACCAGTGATTCGGGACAGGGTAACAATCAGCCCCAGCATTTT
CDR3: CATSDSGQGNNQPQHF

length: 16
J: TRBJ1-2
V: TRBV5-6
D: TRBD1
size: NA
DNA: TGTGCCAGCAGCTTGGTTGGCCGGACAGGGGGTTATGGCTACACCTTC
CDR3: CASSLVGRTGGYGYTF

length: 16
J: TRBJ2-5
V: TRBV29-1
D: TRBD1
size: NA
DNA: TGCAGCGTGGTATTTCCAGGGGGTGCGTACCAAGAGACCCAGTACTTC
CDR3: CSVVFPGGAYQETQYF

length: 14
J: TRBJ1-1
V: TRBV5-6
D: TRBD1
size: NA
DNA: TGTGCCAGCAGCCCAACAGGGGTAGGAACTGAAGCTTTCTTT
CDR3: CASSPTGVGTEAFF

length: 18
J: TRBJ2-1
V: TRBV11-2
D: TRBD1
size: medium-sized
DNA: TGTGCCAGCAGCTTAATATTTGGGACAGGGGGAAGCAACAATGAGCAGTTCTTC
CDR3: CASSLIFGTGGSNNEQFF

length: 19
J: TRBJ1-2
V: TRBV7-2
D: NA
size: NA
DNA: TGTGCCAGCAGCTTAGGCCCCCCAGGGCAGGGAATTTTTTCGGAAGGCTACACCTTC
CDR3: CASSLGPPGQGIFSEGYTF